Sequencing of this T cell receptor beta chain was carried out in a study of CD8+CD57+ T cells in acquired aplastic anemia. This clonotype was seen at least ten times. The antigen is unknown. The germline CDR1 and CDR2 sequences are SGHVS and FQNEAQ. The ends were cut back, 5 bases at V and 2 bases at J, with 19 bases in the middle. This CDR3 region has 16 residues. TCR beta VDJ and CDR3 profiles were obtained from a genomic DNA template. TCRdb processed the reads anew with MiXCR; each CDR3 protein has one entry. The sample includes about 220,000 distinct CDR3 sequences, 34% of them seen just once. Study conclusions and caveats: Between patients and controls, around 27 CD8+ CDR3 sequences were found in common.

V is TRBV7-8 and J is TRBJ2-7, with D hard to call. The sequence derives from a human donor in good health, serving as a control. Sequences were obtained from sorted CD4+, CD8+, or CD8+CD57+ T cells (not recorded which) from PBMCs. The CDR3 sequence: CASSPLQLEFTYEQYF. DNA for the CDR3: TGTGCCAGCAGCCCCTTACAGTTAGAATTTACCTACGAGCAGTACTTC.